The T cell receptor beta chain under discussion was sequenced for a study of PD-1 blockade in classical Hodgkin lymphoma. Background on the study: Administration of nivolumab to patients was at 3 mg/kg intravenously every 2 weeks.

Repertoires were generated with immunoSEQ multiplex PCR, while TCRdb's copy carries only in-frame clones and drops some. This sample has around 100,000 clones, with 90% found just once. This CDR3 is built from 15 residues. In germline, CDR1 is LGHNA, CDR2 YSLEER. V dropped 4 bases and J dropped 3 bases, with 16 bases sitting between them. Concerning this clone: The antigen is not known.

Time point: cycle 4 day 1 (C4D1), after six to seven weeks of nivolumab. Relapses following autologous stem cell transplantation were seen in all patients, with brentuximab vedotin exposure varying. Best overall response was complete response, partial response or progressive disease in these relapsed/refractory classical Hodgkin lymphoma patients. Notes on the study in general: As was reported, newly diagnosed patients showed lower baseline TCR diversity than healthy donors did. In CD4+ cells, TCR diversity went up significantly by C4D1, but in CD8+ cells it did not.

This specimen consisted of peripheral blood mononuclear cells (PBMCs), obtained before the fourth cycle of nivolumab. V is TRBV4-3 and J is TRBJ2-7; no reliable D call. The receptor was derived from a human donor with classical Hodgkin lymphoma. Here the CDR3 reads CASSPDLPAYYEQYF. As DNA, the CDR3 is TGCGCCAGCAGCCCGGATTTGCCTGCCTACTACGAGCAGTACTTC.